The TCR beta chain described here comes from a study of T cell responses to AZD1222 COVID-19 vaccine. The repertoire was sequenced with immunoSEQ multiplex PCR; TCRdb's copy has only in-frame clones and lacks some. The sample has fewer than 150,000 clones; 85% to 95% are singletons. CDR1 GTSNPN and CDR2 SVGIG come from the germline V gene (reference sequence). The CDR3 has 16 residues. Germline trimming cut 0 bases from V and 10 bases from J; bases unmatched to any gene: 9. The genes are TRBV30 and TRBJ1-6, with TRBD1 identical over 10 bases. This clonotype originated in an adult who received the AZD1222 COVID-19 vaccine. Sequenced material: peripheral blood, taken 28 days after the second AZD1222 dose. This chain's CDR3 is CAWSVTGTGVGSPLHF. Here the CDR3 DNA reads TGTGCCTGGAGTGTGACCGGGACAGGGGTTGGGTCACCCCTCCACTTT.